The present entry profiles one T cell receptor beta chain with its context. No antigen is known for it. This entry comes from a study of cytotoxic CD8 clonotypes in ibrutinib-treated CLL. Per germline, CDR1 SGHTA and CDR2 FQGTGA. The ends lost 1 base at V and 2 bases at J; junction bases unmatched: 6. CDR3 length equals 16 residues. Study results and caveats: Elevated clonality accompanied ibrutinib response, with a return toward baseline values at progression. Treatment saw public clonotypes, which were uncommon, either contract or stay stable.

Profiling relied on immunoSEQ multiplex PCR, and the TCRdb table lists in-frame clones only, not all of them. The sample lists about 130,000 clones, 80% to 90% occurring once. Source: PBMCs, taken after 24 months of ibrutinib treatment. The chain joins TRBV7-3 to TRBJ2-3; TRBD2 matches at 7 bases. The sequence was collected from a human donor with chronic lymphocytic leukemia. In DNA, the CDR3 is TGTGCCAGCAGCTTAAAGAGGGAGGGTTACACAGATACGCAGTATTTT. It encodes CASSLKREGYTDTQYF.